The next 5 T cell receptor beta chains were all read from a single sample in a study of CD8 T cells in ankylosing spondylitis. TCRdb reprocessed the 5' RACE reads with MiXCR, giving one entry per CDR3 protein. The data contain roughly 130,000 distinct CDR3 sequences, around 13% of them singletons. Sequencing was done on a sample of blood, either unsorted or a sorted T cell fraction (not recorded which). These receptors all come from a female donor with ankylosing spondylitis or in good health (not recorded which).

This clonotype was observed at least ten times. The J gene is TRBJ2-5, the V gene TRBV5-1, with D possibly being TRBD1 or TRBD2 (5 bases each). Germline loops: CDR1 SGHRS, CDR2 YFSETQ. V lost 0 bases, J lost 5 bases, and 11 bases lay in between. The CDR3 length is 14 residues. CDR3 bases: TGCGCCAGCAGCTTGGGGCAGGGAGATGAGACCCAGTACTTC. It yields the protein CASSLGQGDETQYF.

Notes on this clonotype: This may come from a read error, since a much larger clone is one base off. The conserved phenylalanine or tryptophan is not found at the CDR3 terminus, so this likely reflects a read error. CDR3 protein: CASRLGRVGELFS. CDR3 coding DNA: TGTGCCAGCAGATTGGGGCGGGTCGGGGAGCTGTTTTCT. V usage is TRBV28 and J usage is TRBJ2-2; possibly TRBD1 or TRBD2 for D (5 bases each). The CDR3 is 13 residues long. CDR1 is MDHEN, CDR2 SYDVKM, per germline. Between the trimmed V and J ends, which lost 6 bases and 7 bases, there was a span of 12 bases.

A few counts support this clonotype. J is TRBJ1-2 and V is TRBV20-1; D unclear. CDR3 length: 14 residues. Germline-derived CDR1 and CDR2 are DFQATT and SNEGSKA (reference sequence). Trimming took 1 base from V and 2 from J, leaving 11 bases between them. CDR3 coding DNA: TGCAGTGCTAGAGCGGGGTTTGTGAACTATGGCTACACCTTC. The encoded protein is CSARAGFVNYGYTF.

This clonotype was counted a few times. The V and J genes are TRBV20-1 and TRBJ2-7, with TRBD2 matching 15 bases. The CDR3 length is 18 residues. The V and J ends lost 5 bases and 3 bases, in that order; junction bases with no gene match: 14. CDR1 DFQATT and CDR2 SNEGSKA come from the germline V gene (reference sequence). As DNA, the CDR3 is TGCAGTGCTCGCAAGCCGGGACTAGCGGGGGGCGGAAACTACGAGCAGTACTTC. This codes for CSARKPGLAGGGNYEQYF.

In this sample, this clonotype turned up many times. The V gene is TRBV11-2, the J gene TRBJ2-1; D is tentatively TRBD1 or TRBD2 (5 bases each). Germline CDR1 SGHAT, CDR2 FQNNGV. V was shortened by 4 bases and J by 9 bases, with 16 bases between the two germline ends. The CDR3 has 14 residues. CDR3 nucleotides: TGTGCCAGCAGCTACCGGGGCGGCCTGGTTGAGCAGTTCTTC. Protein: CASSYRGGLVEQFF. Full variable domain (outside the CDR3, taken from reference TRBV11-2 and TRBJ2-1): EAGVAQSPRYKIIEKRQSVAFWCNPISGHATLYWYQQILGQGPKLLIQFQNNGVVDDSQLPKDRFSAERLKGVDSTLKIQPAKLEDSAVYLCASSYRGGLVEQFFGPGTRLTVL.